This T cell receptor beta chain is from a study of T cell repertoires in aging, cancer and after chemotherapy. Study outcomes and limitations: Immunological memory after chemotherapy cannot be judged from the repertoire data.

Amplification of TCR beta used genomic DNA extracted from peripheral blood. Multiplex touch-down PCR with TRB-A/B primers amplified rearranged V-D-J TRB sequences. TCRdb independently ran MiXCR on the multiplex PCR reads; one entry per CDR3 protein. This sample has about 11,000 distinct CDR3 sequences; roughly a quarter occur once, and the top ten carry 1.5% to 2%. The ends were cut back, 1 base at V and 2 bases at J, with 12 bases in the middle. Looked up from germline, CDR1 is SGHAT and CDR2 is FQNNGV. The CDR3 is 15 residues long. Comments on this clonotype: Its antigen is unknown.

This clonotype originated in a human donor in good health. Sequencing was done on a sample of blood. The chain links TRBV11-2 to TRBJ2-7; the D is unclear. The CDR3 region has the DNA TGTGCCAGCAGCTTAGTAGGTTTTAGAGCCTACGAGCAGTACTTC. Translated: CASSLVGFRAYEQYF.